The sequence of this TCR beta chain was determined in a study of T-cell reconstitution after alpha-beta-depleted transplantation in children. The sample holds many counts of this clonotype. Its cognate antigen is unknown. Using unique molecular identifiers, the investigators prepared the TCRbeta library. MiXCR, applied by TCRdb to the PCR reads, yields one record per CDR3 protein. The data contain 220,000 or so distinct CDR3 sequences, around 7.8% of them seen just once; the ten biggest clones take up almost 6.5%. CDR1 and CDR2 (germline): SEHNR, FQNEAQ (reference sequence). Trimming shortened V by 7 bases and J by 7 bases, and 13 bases separated the two germline ends. The CDR3 loop spans 12 amino acids. Whole-study findings and limits: A year had passed since transplant, and T-cell counts and diversity by then came mostly from newly produced T cells.

Sequenced material: PBMCs, mostly from graft donor cells, taken 180 days after TCRalphabeta/CD19-depleted stem cell transplant. The V gene is TRBV7-9, the J gene TRBJ1-2, with D possibly TRBD1 on 5 matching bases. The source is a male patient between 10 and 17 years old who had a stem cell transplant for acute lymphoblastic leukemia, so the T cells may come from the graft donor. Here the CDR3 DNA reads TGTGCCAGCACCACAGGATTAGGTGGCTACACCTTC. The encoded protein is CASTTGLGGYTF.